The clone carrying this T cell receptor (beta chain) is a singleton in its sample. This sample was taken from a study of T cell changes during pregnancy in multiple sclerosis. The method was immunoSEQ multiplex PCR; TCRdb's version includes in-frame clones alone and lacks a portion of them. The sample carries roughly 35,000 clones, roughly 90% recorded once. The CDR3 length is 15 residues. Looked up from germline, CDR1 is SGDLS and CDR2 is YYNGEE. The V and J ends lost 3 bases and 2 bases respectively, with 14 bases between them. The receptor's source is a female donor with multiple sclerosis, enrolled in a pregnancy study. The source material was CD8+ T cells from peripheral blood mononuclear cells, sampled after pregnancy. V is TRBV9 and J is TRBJ1-2, with a possible D match to TRBD1 (6 bases). CDR3 residues: CASSGGGTTNYGYTF. The CDR3 DNA sequence: TGTGCCAGCAGCGGCGGTGGGACAACCAACTATGGCTACACCTTC.